This TCR beta chain was retrieved from a study of blood T cells in healthy people across ages. The people who gave samples were healthy Caucasians from Russia, aged roughly 6 to 100. Findings and caveats of the study: The percentage of naive T cells correlated strongly with TCR beta diversity.

CDR1 is MNHEY and CDR2 is SVGAGI in the germline V gene. This CDR3 region has 18 residues. The use of a sample-barcoded 5' primer and a J-beta primer mix characterized a second PCR of roughly 7 to 12 cycles. Researchers report that each sample yielded at least 2.5 million CDR3-containing paired-end reads. TCRdb reprocessed the 5' RACE reads with MiXCR, giving one entry per CDR3 protein. The repertoire holds roughly 900,000 distinct CDR3 sequences, with about 28% as singletons. A note on this clonotype: Its antigen is not known. Germline is not matched at one junction end, which may reflect a read error.

The genes are TRBV6-5 and TRBJ2-4; the D call may be TRBD1 or TRBD2 (5 bases each). This clonotype originated in a woman aged 80 or older in good health. The sequencing sample was made of blood. The CDR3 DNA sequence: TGTACCAGCAGTTACCGGGGCGATGTTGCGGCAGGGAAGAACATTCAGTACTTC. The encoded protein is CTSSYRGDVAAGKNIQYF.